Below, 9 T cell receptor beta chains from the same sample are listed, as sequenced in a study of blood T cell repertoires in COVID-19. Some clones are missing from TCRdb's copy, which holds only in-frame ones; the method was immunoSEQ multiplex PCR. The data hold approximately 220,000 clones, with 84% observed a single time. Sequencing was done on a sample of PBMCs or T cells enriched from blood (not recorded which). The receptors were sampled from a woman in her forties who had recovered from COVID-19.

The chain joins TRBV19 to TRBJ1-2; D is unresolved. The CDR3 spans 13 residues. CDR1 is LNHDA, CDR2 SQIVND, per germline (reference sequence). Trimming pared 1 base from V and 6 bases from J, leaving 9 bases between. This chain's CDR3 is CASSIGLGDGYTF. The DNA of the CDR3 is TGTGCCAGTAGTATAGGACTCGGCGATGGCTACACCTTC.

In this sample, this clone turned up once. The chain is built from TRBV9 and TRBJ2-7; unclear D gene. Germline V lookup: CDR1 SGDLS, CDR2 YYNGEE. This CDR3 is built from 13 residues. V dropped 4 bases and J dropped 7 bases, with 15 bases sitting between them. The CDR3 spells CASSSRVLLEQYF. The CDR3 bases are TGTGCCAGCAGCTCCCGGGTCCTTCTTGAGCAGTACTTC.

The J gene is TRBJ2-5, the V gene TRBV19; TRBD1 might be the D (6 bases). The CDR3 runs 13 residues. The V end was cut by 8 bases, the J end by 6 bases, with 16 bases between. Germline CDR1 reads LNHDA; CDR2 reads SQIVND (reference sequence). For the CDR3, the DNA is TGTGCCAGTGAGAACAGGGAAGGAAAGACCCAGTACTTC. Its protein product is CASENREGKTQYF.

The CDR3 region has the DNA TGCGCCAGCAGGGGGGCAGGGGACGAGCAGTACTTC. Translation: CASRGAGDEQYF. The chain couples TRBV5-1 to TRBJ2-7, with D perhaps TRBD1 (6 bases). CDR3 length equals 12 residues. Germline V CDR1 and CDR2: SGHRS, YFSETQ. V shed 5 bases and J shed 5 bases, with 11 bases lying between them.

This sequence joins TRBV30 and TRBJ1-2; no firm D call. There are 12 residues in the CDR3. V lost 8 bases and J 4 bases, leaving 14 bases between the germline ends. Germline V lookup: CDR1 GTSNPN, CDR2 SVGIG (reference sequence). The CDR3 region has the DNA TGTGCCCGCAGTCGTCGGGGCTATGGCTACACCTTC. Protein: CARSRRGYGYTF.

The CDR3 DNA sequence: TGCGCCAGCCGGGACTTAAACACAGATACGCAGTATTTT. Translating it yields CASRDLNTDTQYF. The chain combines TRBV10-1 with TRBJ2-3; TRBD2 might be the D (6 bases). Germline V CDR1 and CDR2: WNHNN, SYGVQD (reference sequence). With 8 bases removed from V and 2 bases from J, the gap between germline ends came to 11 bases. The CDR3 runs 13 residues.

The chain is built from TRBV5-8 and TRBJ2-1; 9 nucleotides agree with TRBD2. The CDR3 has 15 amino acids. In germline, CDR1 is SGHTS, CDR2 YDEGEE. J lost 9 bases, V lost 3 bases, and 10 bases had no gene match. The CDR3 nucleotides are TGTGCCAGCAGCTCCCGGGATAGCGGGAGAGGTGAGCAGTTCTTC. It yields the protein CASSSRDSGRGEQFF.

The chain has TRBV27 and TRBJ2-1, with 7 bases lining up with TRBD2. This CDR3 region has 13 residues. V lost 6 bases to trimming and J lost 6 bases; unmatched junction nucleotides: 5. Germline loops: CDR1 MNHEY, CDR2 SMNVEV (reference sequence). The CDR3 bases are TGTGCCAGCAGGCCGGGACTATCCAATGAGCAGTTCTTC. Its translation: CASRPGLSNEQFF.

CDR3 sequence: CASSPQPRGGNQGVGEKLFF. In DNA, the CDR3 is TGCGCCAGCAGCCCCCAGCCCCGGGGGGGGAATCAGGGGGTTGGTGAAAAACTGTTTTTT. The J gene is TRBJ1-4, the V gene TRBV4-1, with 7 bases aligning to TRBD1. The V gene's germline CDR1 is MGHRA and CDR2 YSYEKL. CDR3 length equals 20 residues. V was pared by 4 bases and J by 7 bases, with 24 bases of the junction left unmatched.